A selection of T cell receptor beta chains follows, all from one sample in a study of blood T cell repertoires in COVID-19. Profiling relied on immunoSEQ multiplex PCR, and the TCRdb table lists in-frame clones only, not all of them. This table has 75,000 to 90,000 clones, approximately 86% appearing once. The sequenced sample was peripheral blood. Receptor source: a man at least 80 years old with active or convalescent COVID-19. CDR3s include the opening cysteine and the closing phenylalanine or tryptophan. The order of the fields is CDR3 length, D gene, J gene, V gene, clone size, CDR3 protein, CDR3 DNA. A D gene is named only where the DNA matches it firmly. For some rows the clone size is stated as once, few or many, or as a class when expanded; others skip it.

length: 18; D: TRBD2; J: TRBJ2-6; V: TRBV28; size: NA; CDR3: CASSRGRGRSSGANVLTF; DNA: TGTGCCAGCAGCCGCGGGAGGGGCAGGAGCTCTGGGGCCAACGTCCTGACTTTC
length: 15; D: TRBD1; J: TRBJ1-2; V: TRBV5-1; size: NA; CDR3: CASSVGTGGLYGYTF; DNA: TGCGCCAGCAGCGTGGGGACAGGGGGCCTCTATGGCTACACCTTC
length: 13; D: TRBD1; J: TRBJ1-1; V: TRBV7-2; size: NA; CDR3: CASSFSQGTEAFF; DNA: TGTGCCAGCAGCTTTTCACAGGGGACTGAAGCTTTCTTT
length: 15; D: NA; J: TRBJ1-2; V: TRBV10-3; size: NA; CDR3: CAISAGPGSGSGYTF; DNA: TGTGCCATCAGTGCCGGCCCGGGCAGCGGGAGTGGCTACACCTTC
length: 15; D: TRBD2; J: TRBJ2-1; V: TRBV19; size: NA; CDR3: CASRGTSGVYNEQFF; DNA: TGTGCCAGCCGAGGGACTAGCGGGGTCTACAATGAGCAGTTCTTC
length: 11; D: NA; J: TRBJ1-2; V: TRBV20-1; size: NA; CDR3: CSARDRYGYTF; DNA: TGCAGTGCTCGAGACAGATATGGCTACACCTTC
length: 13; D: NA; J: TRBJ1-5; V: TRBV2; size: NA; CDR3: CASRDDYNQPQHF; DNA: TGTGCCAGCAGGGATGACTACAATCAGCCCCAGCATTTT
length: 14; D: TRBD2; J: TRBJ2-1; V: TRBV3-1/TRBV3-2; size: NA; CDR3: CASSQQRKGTSLFF; DNA: TGTGCCAGCAGCCAACAAAGAAAGGGGACTAGTCTGTTCTTC
length: 18; D: TRBD2; J: TRBJ2-5; V: TRBV7-9; size: NA; CDR3: CASSPRTSGRRGEETQYF; DNA: TGTGCCAGCAGTCCCCGGACTAGCGGGAGGAGGGGAGAAGAGACCCAGTACTTC
length: 15; D: NA; J: TRBJ1-2; V: TRBV3-1/TRBV3-2; size: NA; CDR3: CASSHLDRPGYGYTF; DNA: TGTGCCAGCAGCCACCTTGACAGGCCGGGCTATGGCTACACCTTC
length: 15; D: NA; J: TRBJ2-2; V: TRBV19; size: NA; CDR3: CASSAPGVGTGELFF; DNA: TGTGCCAGTAGTGCCCCAGGGGTGGGCACCGGGGAGCTGTTTTTT
length: 17; D: NA; J: TRBJ1-4; V: TRBV5-4; size: NA; CDR3: CASSFDINSATNEKLFF; DNA: TGTGCCAGCAGCTTCGATATAAACTCTGCAACTAATGAAAAACTGTTTTTT
length: 16; D: TRBD1; J: TRBJ1-5; V: TRBV28; size: few; CDR3: CASSFDRAYSNQPQHF; DNA: TGTGCCAGCAGCTTTGACAGGGCCTATAGCAATCAGCCCCAGCATTTT
length: 13; D: NA; J: TRBJ1-4; V: TRBV6-1; size: NA; CDR3: CASSRTGNEKLFF; DNA: TGTGCCAGCAGCCGTACAGGGAATGAAAAACTGTTTTTT
length: 17; D: TRBD1; J: TRBJ1-5; V: TRBV7-9; size: NA; CDR3: CASSLGVGTVSNQPQHF; DNA: TGTGCCAGCAGCTTGGGAGTTGGGACAGTTAGCAATCAGCCCCAGCATTTT
length: 14; D: TRBD1; J: TRBJ1-2; V: TRBV7-9; size: NA; CDR3: CASSSPGQGAGYTF; DNA: TGTGCCAGCAGCTCACCGGGACAGGGGGCCGGCTACACCTTC
length: 16; D: NA; J: TRBJ1-1; V: TRBV5-1; size: NA; CDR3: CASSLDGNRINTEAFF; DNA: TGCGCCAGCAGCTTGGATGGAAACAGGATAAACACTGAAGCTTTCTTT
length: 12; D: NA; J: TRBJ2-1; V: TRBV2; size: NA; CDR3: CASSAIAFEQFF; DNA: TGTGCCAGCAGCGCCATAGCTTTTGAGCAGTTCTTC
length: 15; D: NA; J: TRBJ1-5; V: TRBV3-1/TRBV3-2; size: NA; CDR3: CASSLGGGSNQPQHF; DNA: TGTGCCAGCAGCCTAGGAGGAGGGTCGAATCAGCCCCAGCATTTT
length: 14; D: NA; J: TRBJ1-1; V: TRBV19; size: NA; CDR3: CASSPRVRDTEAFF; DNA: TGTGCCAGTAGTCCAAGGGTGAGGGACACTGAAGCTTTCTTT
length: 15; D: NA; J: TRBJ1-5; V: TRBV29-1; size: NA; CDR3: CSEECGEGSNQPQHF; DNA: TGCAGCGAGGAATGTGGGGAGGGGAGCAATCAGCCCCAGCATTTT
length: 14; D: NA; J: TRBJ1-5; V: TRBV7-5; size: once; CDR3: CARSPGQGDQPQHF; DNA: TGTGCCAGAAGCCCGGGACAGGGCGATCAGCCCCAGCATTTT
length: 14; D: NA; J: TRBJ2-3; V: TRBV11-2; size: NA; CDR3: CASSLDSVRDTQYF; DNA: TGTGCCAGCAGCTTAGATAGTGTGCGGGATACGCAGTATTTT
length: 15; D: NA; J: TRBJ1-3; V: TRBV24-1; size: NA; CDR3: CATSDSGGPGNTIYF; DNA: TGTGCCACCAGTGATTCGGGGGGGCCTGGAAACACCATATATTTT
length: 14; D: NA; J: TRBJ1-1; V: TRBV21-1; size: NA; CDR3: CASSTQDRDTEAFF; DNA: TGTGCCAGCAGCACGCAGGACAGGGACACTGAAGCTTTCTTT
length: 17; D: TRBD2; J: TRBJ2-1; V: TRBV2; size: NA; CDR3: CASSDRLAGGLWDEQFF; DNA: TGTGCCAGCAGTGATCGGTTAGCGGGGGGCCTCTGGGATGAGCAGTTCTTC
length: 15; D: TRBD2; J: TRBJ2-3; V: TRBV27; size: NA; CDR3: CASSYGTSGTDTQYF; DNA: TGTGCCAGCAGTTACGGGACTAGCGGCACAGATACGCAGTATTTT
length: 17; D: NA; J: TRBJ2-4; V: TRBV4-1; size: NA; CDR3: CASSQGTQGSAKNIQYF; DNA: TGCGCCAGCAGCCAAGGGACGCAGGGGTCAGCCAAAAACATTCAGTACTTC
length: 15; D: TRBD1; J: TRBJ2-1; V: TRBV5-4; size: NA; CDR3: CASSPPGQGAYEQFF; DNA: TGTGCCAGCAGCCCCCCGGGACAGGGTGCGTATGAGCAGTTCTTC
length: 14; D: NA; J: TRBJ1-2; V: TRBV19; size: NA; CDR3: CASSPRETVYGYTF; DNA: TGTGCCAGTAGTCCGCGGGAGACAGTCTATGGCTACACCTTC
length: 16; D: NA; J: TRBJ1-1; V: TRBV7-2; size: once; CDR3: CASSINSGTTNTEAFF; DNA: TGTGCCAGCAGCATCAATTCCGGGACAACCAACACTGAAGCTTTCTTT
length: 14; D: TRBD1; J: TRBJ1-2; V: TRBV6-5; size: few; CDR3: CASSSGLQGNGYTF; DNA: TGTGCCAGCAGTTCCGGACTACAGGGGAATGGCTACACCTTC
length: 16; D: TRBD1; J: TRBJ2-5; V: TRBV7-9; size: NA; CDR3: CASSSRTGVGLETQYF; DNA: TGTGCCAGCAGCTCCCGGACAGGGGTTGGATTGGAGACCCAGTACTTC
length: 13; D: NA; J: TRBJ2-3; V: TRBV19; size: many; CDR3: CASKEVGTDTQYF; DNA: TGTGCCAGTAAAGAGGTGGGCACAGATACGCAGTATTTT
length: 17; D: TRBD2; J: TRBJ2-3; V: TRBV15; size: NA; CDR3: CATSRDRASGGKDTQYF; DNA: TGTGCCACCAGCAGAGATCGGGCTAGCGGGGGGAAAGATACGCAGTATTTT
length: 13; D: NA; J: TRBJ1-1; V: TRBV18; size: NA; CDR3: CASSPTENTEAFF; DNA: TGTGCCAGCTCACCTACAGAGAACACTGAAGCTTTCTTT
length: 14; D: TRBD1; J: TRBJ1-4; V: TRBV10-2; size: NA; CDR3: CASSQTGLLEKLFF; DNA: TGCGCCAGCAGCCAGACAGGGTTGCTTGAAAAACTGTTTTTT